Sequencing of this TCR beta chain was carried out in a study of T cell clones after liver transplantation. Background on the study: Standard immunosuppression, with no induction, continued until 12-24 months after transplant.

The germline V gene encodes CDR1 SGHTA and CDR2 FQGTGA. The CDR3 sequence is 15 residues long. V lost 4 bases, J lost 1 base, and 13 bases lay in between. This clone was picked up a small number of times. Its target is unknown. Study observations and caveats: In a couple of subjects, few donor cells limited the measurable donor-reactive repertoire.

Data came from immunoSEQ multiplex PCR; TCRdb stores just in-frame clones and leaves some out. The sample lists 75,000 to 95,000 clones; around 78% were seen once. Sorting of unstimulated PBMCs yielded separate CD3+CD4+ and CD3+CD8+ fractions. This sequence joins TRBV7-3 and TRBJ1-1; D perhaps matches TRBD1 (6 bases). The clonotype was recovered from a human patient who received a liver transplant. Some T cells may be the graft donor's. The specimen was CD4+ T cells from blood, collected at the 22-month timepoint. This CDR3 reads CASSSNGQTNTEAFF. The CDR3 DNA is TGTGCCAGCAGCTCGAACGGACAGACGAACACTGAAGCTTTCTTT.